This T cell receptor beta chain was found in a study of beta chain features in type 1 diabetes (dated by TCRdb to the late 2010s). About the study as a whole: Patients and healthy donors did not differ in mean age, gender distribution, total cell number or subset yield. A total of about 99,000,000 sorted cells were examined across all samples, and RNA yield correlated strongly with the number of cells per subset. Whereas all 30 or so donors provided naive and central memory subsets, regulatory and stem cell-like memory subsets were isolated from just 8 patients and roughly 8 healthy donors. The study compared the TCRB repertoires of sorted circulating CD4+ T cell subsets in recently diagnosed type 1 diabetes patients with those in matched healthy donors.

In this sample, this clone turned up a few times. Its cognate antigen has yet to be identified. No qualities accompany the bases; no much larger clone lies one base away. A single peripheral blood draw of roughly 0.11 L on average was collected from each donor into heparinised tubes. Naive, central memory, regulatory and stem cell-like memory CD4+ T cells were sorted on a BD FACSAria II using a panel including CD45RO, CCR7, CD25, CD127, CD95 and CD27. All sorted populations exceeded 95% purity. PBMCs were isolated right away by Lymphoprep density gradient centrifugation and were stained directly, without culture. Samples were stained and sorted in pairs, with one healthy donor and one patient per experiment, so that batch effects were minimized. Study-level results and caveats: At VDJ recombination sites, type 1 diabetes patients had fewer insertions and more deleted nucleotides, which implies abnormalities in thymic rearrangement. Sequencing cDNA rather than genomic DNA could over-represent highly expressing activated cells, although activation and CD3 levels did not differ between groups. Because small numbers of individuals were included in the HLA sub-analyses, any influence of HLA type on TCRB rearrangement was left unresolved. Type 1 diabetes patients showed a moderate but significant shortening of TCRB CDR3 length in all four CD4+ subsets. PCR may preferentially amplify shorter templates, but because patient and control samples were amplified and corrected together, any resulting skew would affect both groups equally. The naive, central memory and regulatory TCRB repertoires appeared to resemble one another more closely among patients than among healthy donors.

The CDR3 numbers 15 residues from cysteine through phenylalanine. Kept here is only the CDR3 DNA, which spans 45 bases and is read in frame from base 1. Cut back by 1 base and 4 bases, the V and J ends lie 13 bases apart. The germline V gene (reference sequence) yields SEHNR for CDR1 and FQNEAQ for CDR2. The High Capacity cDNA Reverse Transcription Kit was used to reverse transcribe all of the isolated RNA, meaning that expressed TCRB transcripts were what got sequenced. Deep immunoSEQ sequencing was applied to naive, central memory and regulatory T cell samples, giving an average of about 3.4 million total reads per sample. After sorted cells were lysed in RLT buffer, RNA was extracted with DNase-treated RNeasy Micro or Mini kits, with the choice depending on cell number. To prevent cross-contamination, each cell subset was processed individually, whereas patient and healthy donor samples were processed jointly. TCRB sequences were amplified from cDNA with the immunoSEQ multiplex PCR, producing 87-bp fragments spanning the CDR3 region. Sequencing of the amplicons was performed on the Illumina HiSeq platform. As for how the authors treated the data: Synthetic template baselines were used to correct PCR bias computationally, reads within Hamming distance 2 were collapsed together, and singletons that could not be merged were discarded. By aligning reads against IMGT, V, D and J genes, CDR3 length, and insertions or deletions at six rearrangement sites were assigned. Within each subset, clonotype counts were normalized to sorted cell number, and only after that were true diversity and Gini coefficients computed with the tcR R package. Repertoire sharing was quantified using the overlap coefficient calculated on TCRB nucleotide sequences. Out-of-frame TCRB sequences from naive cells were analyzed to stand in for the pre-selection repertoire. TCRdb mirrors the immuneACCESS table, restricted to in-frame sequences. Some clones are absent from its copies; in checked studies, under half trace to an unresolved V gene, and the reason for the others is unknown. Clone size and V and J calls were adopted from that table, with D and trimming inferred from the DNA. The sample table contains about 230,000 clones; only one count was recorded for over 8.5% of them. In total, the top ten clones hold just under 0.035% of the sample.

The sequence joins TRBV7-9 to TRBJ2-5, and the D gene may be TRBD2, 5 bases matching. This clonotype originated in a woman under 30 in good health. Sequencing was carried out using naive CD4+ T cells from blood. What this sample's cell subset or site label stands for: true naive CD4+ T cells. The CDR3 protein is CASSLGGPLGETQYF. The sequenced DNA: TGTGCCAGCAGCTTAGGCGGGCCTCTCGGAGAGACCCAGTACTTC.